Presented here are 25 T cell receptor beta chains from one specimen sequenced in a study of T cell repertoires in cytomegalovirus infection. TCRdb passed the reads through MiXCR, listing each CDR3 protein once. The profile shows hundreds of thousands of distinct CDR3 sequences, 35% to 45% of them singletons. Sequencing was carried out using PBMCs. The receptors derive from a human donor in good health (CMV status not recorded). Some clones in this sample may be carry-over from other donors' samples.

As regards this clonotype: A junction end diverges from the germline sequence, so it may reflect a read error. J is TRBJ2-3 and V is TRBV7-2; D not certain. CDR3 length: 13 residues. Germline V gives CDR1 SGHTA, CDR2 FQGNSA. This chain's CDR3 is CDSSLLPADTQYF. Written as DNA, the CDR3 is TGTGACAGCAGCTTATTACCAGCAGATACGCAGTATTTT.

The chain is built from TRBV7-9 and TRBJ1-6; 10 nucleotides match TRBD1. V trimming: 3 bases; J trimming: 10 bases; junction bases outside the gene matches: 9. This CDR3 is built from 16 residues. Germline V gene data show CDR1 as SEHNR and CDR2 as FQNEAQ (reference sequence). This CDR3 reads CASSLVGTGERSPLHF. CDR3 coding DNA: TGTGCCAGCAGCTTGGTCGGGACAGGGGAAAGATCACCCCTCCACTTT.

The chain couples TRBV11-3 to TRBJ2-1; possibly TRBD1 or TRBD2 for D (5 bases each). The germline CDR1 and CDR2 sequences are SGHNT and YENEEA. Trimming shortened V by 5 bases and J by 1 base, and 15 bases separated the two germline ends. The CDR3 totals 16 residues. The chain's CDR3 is CASSTTGSGSYNEQFF. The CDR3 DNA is TGTGCCAGCAGCACAACAGGCTCGGGGTCCTACAATGAGCAGTTCTTC.

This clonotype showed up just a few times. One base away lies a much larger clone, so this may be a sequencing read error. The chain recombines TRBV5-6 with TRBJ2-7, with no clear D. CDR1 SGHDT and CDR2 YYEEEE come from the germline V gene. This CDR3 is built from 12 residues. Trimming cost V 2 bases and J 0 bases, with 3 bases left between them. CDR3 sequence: CASSFNSYEQYF. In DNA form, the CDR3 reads TGTGCCAGCAGCTTTAACTCCTACGAGCAGTACTTC.

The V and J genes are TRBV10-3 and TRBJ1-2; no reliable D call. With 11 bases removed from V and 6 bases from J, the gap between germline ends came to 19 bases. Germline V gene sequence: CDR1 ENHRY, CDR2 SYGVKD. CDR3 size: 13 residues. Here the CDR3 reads CAAWAGTFDGYTF. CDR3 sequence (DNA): TGTGCCGCCTGGGCCGGAACCTTCGATGGCTACACCTTC.

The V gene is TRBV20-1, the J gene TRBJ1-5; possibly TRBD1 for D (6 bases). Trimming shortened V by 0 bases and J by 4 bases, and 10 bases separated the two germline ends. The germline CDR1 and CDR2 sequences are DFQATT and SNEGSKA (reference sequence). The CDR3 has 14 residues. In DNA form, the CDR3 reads TGCAGTGCTAGAGATGGGCAGGGGAATCAGCCCCAGCATTTT. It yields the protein CSARDGQGNQPQHF.

DNA for the CDR3: TGCAGTGCTAACGGCCAGGGACCGTACGAGCAGTACTTC. This encodes CSANGQGPYEQYF. The gene calls are TRBV20-1 and TRBJ2-7; either TRBD1 or TRBD2 may supply D (5 bases each). Germline CDR1 DFQATT, CDR2 SNEGSKA (reference sequence). Between the trimmed V and J ends, which lost 4 bases and 4 bases, there was a span of 14 bases. The CDR3 consists of 13 residues.

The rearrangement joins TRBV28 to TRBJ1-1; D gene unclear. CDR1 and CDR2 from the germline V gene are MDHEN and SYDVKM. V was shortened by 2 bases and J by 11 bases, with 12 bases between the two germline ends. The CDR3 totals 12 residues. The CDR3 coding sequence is TGTGCCAGCAGTTTACTGGGTAATCGGGCTTTCTTT. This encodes CASSLLGNRAFF.

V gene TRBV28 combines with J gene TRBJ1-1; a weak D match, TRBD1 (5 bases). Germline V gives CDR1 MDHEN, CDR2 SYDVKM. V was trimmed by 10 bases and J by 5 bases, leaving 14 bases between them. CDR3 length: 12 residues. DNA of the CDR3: TGTGCCACCAGCTCGGGGGGTACTGAAGCTTTCTTT. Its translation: CATSSGGTEAFF.

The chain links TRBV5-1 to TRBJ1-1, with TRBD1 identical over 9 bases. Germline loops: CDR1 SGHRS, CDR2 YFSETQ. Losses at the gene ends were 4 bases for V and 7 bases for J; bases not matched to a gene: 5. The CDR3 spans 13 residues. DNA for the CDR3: TGCGCCAGCAGCCAGAGGACAGGGGATGAAGCTTTCTTT. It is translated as CASSQRTGDEAFF.

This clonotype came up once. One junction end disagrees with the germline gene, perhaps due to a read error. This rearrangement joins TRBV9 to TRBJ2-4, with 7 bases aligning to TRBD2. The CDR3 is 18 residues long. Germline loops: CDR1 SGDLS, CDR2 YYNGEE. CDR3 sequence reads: CSSSAGVSLGLAKNIQYF. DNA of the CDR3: TGTTCCAGCAGCGCGGGGGTTTCGTTAGGCTTAGCCAAAAACATTCAGTACTTC.

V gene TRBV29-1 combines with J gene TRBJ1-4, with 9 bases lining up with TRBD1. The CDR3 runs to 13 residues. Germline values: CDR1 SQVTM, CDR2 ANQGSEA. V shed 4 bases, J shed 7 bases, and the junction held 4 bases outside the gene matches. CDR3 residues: CSVGTGAREKLFF. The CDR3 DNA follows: TGCAGCGTTGGGACAGGGGCGCGTGAAAAACTGTTTTTT.

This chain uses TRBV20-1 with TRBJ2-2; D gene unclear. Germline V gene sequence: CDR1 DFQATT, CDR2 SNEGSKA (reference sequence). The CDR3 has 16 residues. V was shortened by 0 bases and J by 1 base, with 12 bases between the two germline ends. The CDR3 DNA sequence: TGCAGTGCTAGAGATAGCCTGGGCCTGAACACCGGGGAGCTGTTTTTT. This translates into CSARDSLGLNTGELFF.

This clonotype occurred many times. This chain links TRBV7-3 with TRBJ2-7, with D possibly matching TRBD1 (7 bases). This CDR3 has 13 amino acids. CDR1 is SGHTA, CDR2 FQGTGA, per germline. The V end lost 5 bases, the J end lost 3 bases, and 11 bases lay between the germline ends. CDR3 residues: CASSRQGGYEQYF. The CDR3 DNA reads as TGTGCCAGCAGCAGGCAGGGGGGCTACGAGCAGTACTTC.

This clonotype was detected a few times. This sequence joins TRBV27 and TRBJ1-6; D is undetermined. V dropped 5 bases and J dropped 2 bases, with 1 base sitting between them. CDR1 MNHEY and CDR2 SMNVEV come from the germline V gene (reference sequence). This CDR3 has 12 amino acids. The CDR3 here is CASSAYNSPLHF. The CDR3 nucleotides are TGTGCCAGCAGTGCCTATAATTCACCCCTCCACTTT.

Here the CDR3 DNA reads TGTGCCAGCAGCTTAGAATGGCGGGGAAACGCAGATACGCAGTATTTT. Protein: CASSLEWRGNADTQYF. The rearrangement links TRBV7-6 to TRBJ2-3; a possible D gene is TRBD2 (6 bases). Trimming cost V 1 base and J 4 bases, with 15 bases left between them. The CDR3 sequence is 16 residues long. Germline CDR1 and CDR2: SGHVS and FNYEAQ.

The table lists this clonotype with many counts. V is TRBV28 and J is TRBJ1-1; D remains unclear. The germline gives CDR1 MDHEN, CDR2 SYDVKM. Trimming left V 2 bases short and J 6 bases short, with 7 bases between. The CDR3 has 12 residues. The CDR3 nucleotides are TGTGCCAGCAGTTTAAGTCCGGCTGAAGCTTTCTTT. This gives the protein CASSLSPAEAFF.

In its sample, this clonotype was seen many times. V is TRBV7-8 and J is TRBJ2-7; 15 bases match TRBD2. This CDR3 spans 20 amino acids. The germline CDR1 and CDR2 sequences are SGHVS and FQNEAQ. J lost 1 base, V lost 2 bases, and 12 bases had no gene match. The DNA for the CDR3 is TGTGCCAGCAGCTTACGGGTCGGACTAGCGGGAGGGCCCGGGTCCTACGAGCAGTACTTC. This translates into CASSLRVGLAGGPGSYEQYF.

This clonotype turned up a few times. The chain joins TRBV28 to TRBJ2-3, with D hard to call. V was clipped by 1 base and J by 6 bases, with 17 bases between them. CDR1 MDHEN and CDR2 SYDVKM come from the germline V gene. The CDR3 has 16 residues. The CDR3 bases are TGTGCCAGCAGTTTATCCGGACCCTCGCAGTGGGATACGCAGTATTTT. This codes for CASSLSGPSQWDTQYF.

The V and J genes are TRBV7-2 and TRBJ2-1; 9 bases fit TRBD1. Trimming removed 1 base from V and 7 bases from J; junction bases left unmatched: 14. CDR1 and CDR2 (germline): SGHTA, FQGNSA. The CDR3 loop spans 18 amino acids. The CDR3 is CASSLGYKRDREGNEQFF. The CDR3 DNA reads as TGTGCCAGCAGCTTAGGGTACAAGAGGGACAGGGAAGGGAATGAGCAGTTCTTC.

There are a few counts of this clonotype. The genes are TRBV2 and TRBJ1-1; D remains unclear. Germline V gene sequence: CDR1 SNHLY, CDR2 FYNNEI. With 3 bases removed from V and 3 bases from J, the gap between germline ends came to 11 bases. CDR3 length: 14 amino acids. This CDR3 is CASSEERAYTEAFF. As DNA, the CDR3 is TGTGCCAGCAGTGAGGAGCGGGCGTACACTGAAGCTTTCTTT.

CDR3 region: CASSQSDSVYYGYTF. CDR3 sequence (DNA): TGTGCCAGCAGCCAATCAGACAGCGTCTACTATGGCTACACCTTC. V usage is TRBV7-2 and J usage is TRBJ1-2, with D tentatively TRBD1 (5 bases). The CDR3 is 15 amino acids. Per the germline V gene, CDR1 is SGHTA and CDR2 is FQGNSA. Trimming shortened V by 5 bases and J by 3 bases, and 16 bases separated the two germline ends.

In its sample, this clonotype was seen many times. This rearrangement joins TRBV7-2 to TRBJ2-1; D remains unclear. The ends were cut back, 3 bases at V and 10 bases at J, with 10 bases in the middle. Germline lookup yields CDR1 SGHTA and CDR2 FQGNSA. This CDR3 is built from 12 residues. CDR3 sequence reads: CASSFDSPEQFF. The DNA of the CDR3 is TGTGCCAGCAGCTTCGACTCGCCAGAGCAGTTCTTC.

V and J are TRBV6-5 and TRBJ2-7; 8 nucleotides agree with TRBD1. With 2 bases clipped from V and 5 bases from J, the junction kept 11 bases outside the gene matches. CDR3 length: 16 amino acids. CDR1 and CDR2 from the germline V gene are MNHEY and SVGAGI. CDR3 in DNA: TGTGCCAGCAGTTACACCATCACACAGACAGGGGACGAGCAGTACTTC. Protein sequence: CASSYTITQTGDEQYF.

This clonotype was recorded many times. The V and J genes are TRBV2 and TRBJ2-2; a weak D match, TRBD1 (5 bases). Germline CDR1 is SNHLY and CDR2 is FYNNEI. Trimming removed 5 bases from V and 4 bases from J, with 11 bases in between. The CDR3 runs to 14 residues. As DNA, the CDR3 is TGTGCCAGCAGTAGCAGGGCGAGCACCGGGGAGCTGTTTTTT. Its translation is CASSSRASTGELFF.